The 27 T cell receptor beta chains presented below share a single source sample, sequenced in a study of metastatic and nonmetastatic thyroid tumors. TCRdb reprocessed the PCR reads using MiXCR. The data hold over 50,000 clones, with 25% to 30% observed a single time. Until they underwent thyroid surgery, no patient had received any treatment. The sample was blood. The source of these receptors is a female donor with papillary thyroid cancer or a benign thyroid nodule (not recorded which). Some clones in this sample may be carry-over from other donors' samples.

The CDR3: CASSLGTDYEQYF. The CDR3 region has the DNA TGTGCCAGCAGCCTAGGGACAGACTACGAGCAGTACTTC. This chain joins TRBV28 and TRBJ2-7; 7 bases are a match to TRBD1. The trim removed 6 bases at V and 3 bases at J, leaving 5 bases unmatched. This CDR3 comprises 13 residues. Per germline, CDR1 MDHEN and CDR2 SYDVKM.

The J gene is TRBJ1-5, the V gene TRBV6-1; D perhaps matches TRBD1 (6 bases). The CDR3 runs 14 residues. The V gene lost 8 bases and the J gene lost 1 base, with 12 bases spanning the gap. Germline V CDR1 and CDR2: MNHNS, SASEGT. The CDR3 reads CASGPGASNQPQHF. The DNA for the CDR3 is TGTGCCAGCGGGCCGGGGGCGAGCAATCAGCCCCAGCATTTT.

This clone was counted ten times or more. The chain couples TRBV7-2 to TRBJ2-1, with TRBD2 matching 12 bases. The CDR3 has 14 residues. V gave up 7 bases and J gave up 4 bases; unmatched junction bases: 2. The V gene's germline CDR1 is SGHTA and CDR2 FQGNSA. This CDR3 is CASTGLAGYNEQFF. The CDR3 DNA reads TGTGCCAGCACGGGACTAGCGGGTTACAATGAGCAGTTCTTC.

The sample holds many counts of this clone. This chain connects TRBV20-1 to TRBJ2-3; TRBD2 matches at 13 bases. Germline loops: CDR1 DFQATT, CDR2 SNEGSKA (reference sequence). After removal of 2 bases from V and 10 bases from J, the junction contained 9 bases not matched to a gene. This CDR3 comprises 15 residues. The CDR3 spells CSARRATSGRTAQYF. CDR3 in DNA: TGCAGTGCTAGAAGGGCGACTAGCGGGAGGACCGCGCAGTATTTT.

This clone is medium-sized (0.01 to 0.1%) within its sample. The V gene is TRBV28, the J gene TRBJ1-6, with TRBD1 as a possible D gene (5 bases). Germline CDR1 is MDHEN and CDR2 is SYDVKM. Trimming shortened V by 7 bases and J by 10 bases, and 14 bases separated the two germline ends. The CDR3 spans 13 residues. CDR3 in DNA: TGTGCCAGCAATGGCTCCGGGACCTCACCCCTCCACTTT. It translates to CASNGSGTSPLHF.

This clone occurred a few times. This chain uses TRBV6-1 with TRBJ1-1; 8 bases map to TRBD1. V lost 6 bases to trimming and J lost 4 bases; unmatched junction nucleotides: 7. The CDR3 is 14 amino acids. Looked up from germline, CDR1 is MNHNS and CDR2 is SASEGT. The CDR3 DNA follows: TGTGCCAGCAGCCCGACAGGGGTTGGCACTGAAGCTTTCTTT. This gives the protein CASSPTGVGTEAFF.

This rearrangement joins TRBV6-1 to TRBJ2-2, with D possibly being TRBD1 (5 bases). CDR3 length equals 12 residues. CDR1 is MNHNS and CDR2 is SASEGT in the germline V gene. Between the trimmed V and J ends, which lost 6 bases and 4 bases, there was a span of 6 bases. As DNA, the CDR3 is TGTGCCAGCAGACAGGTCACCGGGGAGCTGTTTTTT. Its protein product is CASRQVTGELFF.

This sequence joins TRBV9 and TRBJ2-3; tentatively, D is TRBD2 (5 bases). Trimming removed 1 base from V and 2 bases from J, with 14 bases in between. Germline CDR1 reads SGDLS; CDR2 reads YYNGEE. CDR3 length: 16 residues. The CDR3 is CASSVTGGLSTDTQYF. CDR3 coding DNA: TGTGCCAGCAGCGTAACGGGTGGACTCTCCACAGATACGCAGTATTTT.

CDR3 nucleotides: TGTGCCAGCAGCTCCTCAGGGGTAGAGACCCAGTACTTC. This sequence encodes CASSSSGVETQYF. V gene TRBV12-3 or TRBV12-4 combines with J gene TRBJ2-5; TRBD1 might be the D (6 bases). The CDR3 contains 13 residues. V shed 6 bases and J shed 4 bases, with 12 bases lying between them.

The CDR3 is CSAHGQGAYEQYF. CDR3 nucleotide sequence: TGCAGTGCCCATGGACAGGGGGCCTACGAGCAGTACTTC. The V call is TRBV20-1, the J call TRBJ2-7; 10 positions agree with TRBD1. The germline gives CDR1 DFQATT, CDR2 SNEGSKA (reference sequence). The CDR3 extends over 13 amino acids. The trim removed 6 bases at V and 2 bases at J, leaving 4 bases unmatched.

This sequence joins TRBV6-1 and TRBJ1-4; unclear D gene. V lost 3 bases, J lost 0 bases, and 8 bases lay in between. CDR1 and CDR2 (germline): MNHNS, SASEGT. The CDR3 extends over 15 amino acids. CDR3 amino acids: CASSDHAATNEKLFF. The CDR3, as DNA: TGTGCCAGCAGTGACCACGCTGCAACTAATGAAAAACTGTTTTTT.

This chain's CDR3 is CASSPVGRPFGYTF. CDR3 DNA sequence: TGTGCCAGCAGCCCGGTGGGGCGCCCCTTTGGCTACACCTTC. V and J are TRBV28 and TRBJ1-2, with a possible D match to TRBD1 (5 bases). V lost 6 bases and J lost 7, with 18 bases in between. The CDR3 contains 14 residues. Germline V gene sequence: CDR1 MDHEN, CDR2 SYDVKM.

The V and J genes are TRBV20-1 and TRBJ2-1, with 13 bases fitting TRBD2. This CDR3 is built from 14 residues. Germline loops: CDR1 DFQATT, CDR2 SNEGSKA (reference sequence). Germline trimming cut 5 bases from V and 6 bases from J; bases unmatched to any gene: 4. The DNA of the CDR3 is TGCAGTGCTTTACTAGCGGGAGGGCTCAATGAGCAGTTCTTC. Translating it yields CSALLAGGLNEQFF.

The chain has TRBV27 and TRBJ1-5; TRBD1 matches at 9 bases. The V gene end was trimmed by 0 bases and the J gene end by 0 bases; junction bases not matched to a gene: 3. This CDR3 is 17 amino acids long. Per the germline V gene, CDR1 is MNHEY and CDR2 is SMNVEV (reference sequence). This CDR3 reads CASSLSTGQGSNQPQHF. In DNA, the CDR3 is TGTGCCAGCAGTTTATCGACGGGACAGGGTAGCAATCAGCCCCAGCATTTT.

This chain links TRBV10-1 with TRBJ1-6; a weak D match, TRBD1 (6 bases). Deletions cut 0 bases from V and 7 bases from J, with 16 bases between. The germline CDR1 and CDR2 sequences are WNHNN and SYGVQD (reference sequence). CDR3 length: 17 residues. CDR3 amino acids: CASSESLHSGDNSPLHF. The CDR3 nucleotides are TGCGCCAGCAGTGAGTCGCTTCATTCAGGGGACAATTCACCCCTCCACTTT.

The V gene is TRBV5-1, the J gene TRBJ2-2; D is unclear. This CDR3 has 15 amino acids. Germline CDR1 SGHRS, CDR2 YFSETQ. Trimming stripped 0 bases from V and 6 bases from J, with 12 bases between. The CDR3: CASSLVPGGPGELFF. In DNA form, the CDR3 reads TGCGCCAGCAGCTTGGTGCCGGGTGGACCCGGGGAGCTGTTTTTT.

This chain links TRBV12-3 or TRBV12-4 with TRBJ2-5; either TRBD1 or TRBD2 may fit D (5 bases each). The CDR3 covers 13 residues. Trimming cost V 4 bases and J 6 bases, with 12 bases left between them. CDR3 loop: CASSYEGRQTQYF. CDR3 nucleotides: TGTGCCAGCAGTTACGAGGGGCGGCAGACCCAGTACTTC.

The J gene is TRBJ2-3, the V gene TRBV3-1, with 8 positions matching TRBD2. The germline V gene has CDR1 LGHDT and CDR2 YNNKEL (reference sequence). Trimming cost V 5 bases and J 1 base; bases outside gene matches: 5. CDR3 length: 15 amino acids. As DNA, the CDR3 is TGTGCCAGCAGCTCCCGGGAGGGGGGCACAGATACGCAGTATTTT. Translation: CASSSREGGTDTQYF.

This clone was found a few times. V is TRBV15 and J is TRBJ2-2; D might be TRBD1 (5 bases). The germline V gene encodes CDR1 LNHNV and CDR2 YYDKDF (reference sequence). Trimming took off 0 bases at V and 4 bases at J, with 27 bases between the two ends. The CDR3 is 21 residues long. The DNA of the CDR3 is TGTGCCACCAGCAGAGAGAGGACGAGCACACAGACAGATCAATCCACCGGGGAGCTGTTTTTT. It specifies CATSRERTSTQTDQSTGELFF.

This clone was detected only once. The genes are TRBV7-3 and TRBJ2-1; D possibly corresponds to TRBD2 (6 bases). Per the germline V gene, CDR1 is SGHTA and CDR2 is FQGTGA. The CDR3 has 13 amino acids. Trimming left V 5 bases short and J 7 bases short, with 12 bases between. The CDR3, as DNA: TGTGCCAGCAGCGCGGCTAGCGTGAATGAGCAGTTCTTC. It is translated as CASSAASVNEQFF.

The genes are TRBV24-1 and TRBJ1-2, with 7 positions matching TRBD1. V lost 2 bases, J lost 6 bases, and 5 bases stayed unmatched. Germline values: CDR1 KGHDR, CDR2 SFDVKD. This CDR3 has 14 amino acids. The CDR3 DNA is TGTGCCACCAGTGATTATAACAGGGGCGATGGCTACACCTTC. Protein sequence: CATSDYNRGDGYTF.

The rearrangement uses TRBV11-2 and TRBJ1-2; no clear D gene. The germline gives CDR1 SGHAT, CDR2 FQNNGV. This CDR3 is built from 18 residues. The V and J ends lost 0 bases and 2 bases respectively, with 19 bases between them. DNA of the CDR3: TGTGCCAGCAGCTTAGATCCCTCTGGCAGCCGAGAAAACTATGGCTACACCTTC. It translates to CASSLDPSGSRENYGYTF.

The V call is TRBV19, the J call TRBJ1-1; 8 bases agree with TRBD1. The V gene end was trimmed by 3 bases and the J gene end by 1 base; junction bases not matched to a gene: 7. Per the germline V gene, CDR1 is LNHDA and CDR2 is SQIVND (reference sequence). The CDR3 runs 16 residues. The CDR3 DNA is TGTGCCAGTAGTATCCTTGGACAGGGCAAGAACACTGAAGCTTTCTTT. Its protein is CASSILGQGKNTEAFF.

In its sample, this clone was seen many times. Other DNA sequences of this sample code for an identical CDR3. This rearrangement joins TRBV7-6 to TRBJ1-1; possible D gene TRBD1, 5 bases. Trimming pared 2 bases from V and 5 bases from J, leaving 21 bases between. Germline V gene data show CDR1 as SGHVS and CDR2 as FNYEAQ. The CDR3 consists of 17 residues. CDR3 in amino acids: CASSLFGRGNRVTEAFF. Written as DNA, the CDR3 is TGTGCCAGCAGCTTATTTGGTAGGGGTAATAGGGTAACTGAAGCTTTCTTT.

This clone was found a few times. V is TRBV29-1 and J is TRBJ1-4, with D possibly being TRBD1 (6 bases). This CDR3 has 13 amino acids. The germline V gene encodes CDR1 SQVTM and CDR2 ANQGSEA. V gave up 6 bases and J gave up 7 bases, with 15 bases separating them. CDR3 loop: CSVSGGAGEKLFF. CDR3 sequence (DNA): TGCAGCGTATCTGGGGGCGCAGGTGAAAAACTGTTTTTT.

This clone has at least ten counts. The rearrangement links TRBV27 to TRBJ1-1, with D tentatively TRBD1 (5 bases). This CDR3 is 12 amino acids long. With 6 bases removed from V and 4 bases from J, the gap between germline ends came to 9 bases. The germline V gene encodes CDR1 MNHEY and CDR2 SMNVEV (reference sequence). As DNA, the CDR3 is TGTGCCAGCAGCAGCGGGGGCACTGAAGCTTTCTTT. Its protein is CASSSGGTEAFF.

The chain recombines TRBV9 with TRBJ2-1; D remains unclear. V was trimmed by 0 bases and J by 4 bases, leaving 8 bases between them. CDR3 length: 14 amino acids. In germline, CDR1 is SGDLS, CDR2 YYNGEE. CDR3 sequence: CASSVGSDYNEQFF. DNA of the CDR3: TGTGCCAGCAGCGTAGGCAGCGATTACAATGAGCAGTTCTTC.